This T cell receptor (beta chain) was observed in a study of human T cells and chemical hapten exposure. About the study: The study sensitized with 2% DPC on an approximately 2 cm by approximately 2 cm patch of upper inner arm skin.

Study-wide findings and caveats: Expanded TCRs were compared with controls, and the expanded TCRs formed significantly more large CDR3 similarity clusters. DPC sensitization did not alter TCRs above 1 in 1000 frequency.

The sample's time point: patch test 2, 6 weeks after DPC sensitization. Treatment indicated: therapeutic diphenylcyclopropenone sensitization with weekly scalp DPC. Alopecia patients deemed DPC-suitable, aged 18 to 70, excluding pregnancy. With respect to this clonotype: The antigen remains unidentified.

V shed 4 bases and J shed 3 bases, with 7 bases lying between them. Germline V gene data show CDR1 as MRHNA and CDR2 as SNTAGT. There are 14 residues in the CDR3. TCRdb redid the calling of the RACE reads with MiXCR, one entry per CDR3 protein. The sample has around 99,000 distinct CDR3 sequences; approximately 10% are singletons. This clonotype was obtained from a man aged 35 to 55 with alopecia areata. Some clones in this sample may be carry-over from other donors' samples. The J gene is TRBJ2-6, the V gene TRBV6-4, with D unresolved. The input for sequencing was whole blood, taken in connection with sensitization to the hapten diphenylcyclopropenone (DPC). The CDR3, as DNA: TGTGCCAGCAGTGTGGCTGGTGGGGCCAACGTCCTGACTTTC. This sequence encodes CASSVAGGANVLTF.